This is a list of T cell receptor beta chains from one sample in a study of blood T cell repertoires in COVID-19. The data were produced by immunoSEQ multiplex PCR, yet TCRdb's version contains in-frame clones alone and is incomplete. The sample lists some 81,000 clones; roughly 87% were seen once. Sequencing was carried out using peripheral blood. All receptors derive from a woman between 45 and 65 years old in a cohort sampled during active COVID-19. Each CDR3 is given with its conserved first and last residue. Each record gives: D gene, J gene, clone size, V gene, CDR3 DNA, CDR3 protein. The D gene is left open where the match is weak. Expanded clones are given a class, and other clones once, few, many or no size at all.

TRBD2 | TRBJ2-1 | . | TRBV28 | TGTGCCAGCGGACTAGCGGGGTACAATGAGCAGTTCTTC | CASGLAGYNEQFF
TRBD1 | TRBJ2-7 | few | TRBV7-8 | TGTGCCAGCAGCTTCGGCTTACAGGGGAACGAGCAGTACTTC | CASSFGLQGNEQYF
. | TRBJ2-1 | . | TRBV11-2 | TGTGCCAGCAGCTTCCCCGGGGGCAATGAGCAGTTCTTC | CASSFPGGNEQFF
TRBD1 | TRBJ2-1 | . | TRBV10-3 | TGTGCCATGGGGGGACAGGGACATGAGCAGTTCTTC | CAMGGQGHEQFF
TRBD2 | TRBJ2-3 | once | TRBV11-2 | TGTGCCAGCAGCTTTGCTAGCGGGACTAGCACAGATACGCAGTATTTT | CASSFASGTSTDTQYF
. | TRBJ1-6 | . | TRBV6-5 | TGTGCCAGCAGCCGACGGGAGGGAAATTCACCCCTCCACTTT | CASSRREGNSPLHF
. | TRBJ2-5 | . | TRBV3-1/TRBV3-2 | TGTGCCAGCAGCCAAGTCCCCGGGGGCCAAGAGACCCAGTACTTC | CASSQVPGGQETQYF
. | TRBJ1-1 | . | TRBV9 | TGTGCCAGCAGCGTAGGCCGGGTGAACACTGAAGCTTTCTTT | CASSVGRVNTEAFF
. | TRBJ2-1 | . | TRBV6-1 | TGTGCCAGCAGTGAAATGGGCCTGGGGGTACCTCAGGGGGGAGGTGAGCAGTTCTTC | CASSEMGLGVPQGGGEQFF
. | TRBJ2-1 | . | TRBV5-8 | TGTGCCAGCAGCTATGGTCGCCTAGCCCTAAGGAATGAGCAGTTCTTC | CASSYGRLALRNEQFF
. | TRBJ2-7 | . | TRBV28 | TGTGCCAGCACTCGCGGTGGCGAGCAGTACTTC | CASTRGGEQYF
TRBD2 | TRBJ2-5 | . | TRBV27 | TGTGCCAGCAGTACTAGCGGGAGGAGGGAGACCCAGTACTTC | CASSTSGRRETQYF
. | TRBJ1-1 | . | TRBV3-1/TRBV3-2 | TGTGCCAGCAGTACAGGGACCGACACTGAAGCTTTCTTT | CASSTGTDTEAFF
. | TRBJ2-2 | . | TRBV11-3 | TGTGCCAGCAGCATAGGTGGGGCCGGGAACACCGGGGAGCTGTTTTTT | CASSIGGAGNTGELFF
TRBD2 | TRBJ2-3 | . | TRBV6-5 | TGTGCCAGCCCCGATAGCGGGAGGGCCAGAGATACGCAGTATTTT | CASPDSGRARDTQYF
TRBD1 | TRBJ2-1 | . | TRBV5-1 | TGCGCCAGCAGCTTCCCCGGACAGGATTTAACCAATGAGCAGTTCTTC | CASSFPGQDLTNEQFF
TRBD1 | TRBJ1-2 | . | TRBV28 | TGTGCCAGCAGTTTCAGGGGGAATTATGGCTACACCTTC | CASSFRGNYGYTF
TRBD1 | TRBJ2-1 | . | TRBV18 | TGTGCCAGCTCACCAAGTGGACAGGGGTTGGATGAGCAGTTCTTC | CASSPSGQGLDEQFF
. | TRBJ1-1 | once | TRBV7-2 | TGTGCCAGCAGCTTAGGGCTGGTAACGAACACTGAAGCTTTCTTT | CASSLGLVTNTEAFF
. | TRBJ1-1 | few | TRBV7-2 | TGTGCCAGCAGCCTTGAGCTTTCGGGCACTGAAGCTTTCTTT | CASSLELSGTEAFF
TRBD2 | TRBJ2-2 | few | TRBV28 | TGTGCCAGCAGTATCAGCGGGAGAGGCACCGGGGAGCTGTTTTTT | CASSISGRGTGELFF
TRBD2 | TRBJ2-3 | . | TRBV24-1 | TGTGCCACCAGTGACTACCGAGCGGGGTTCACAGATACGCAGTATTTT | CATSDYRAGFTDTQYF
. | TRBJ2-7 | . | TRBV10-3 | TGTGCCATCAGTGAGTCGATGGGGCGCGAGCAGTACTTC | CAISESMGREQYF
TRBD2 | TRBJ2-7 | once | TRBV19 | TGTGCCAGTAGTCGCGCCGGGACTAACGACTACGAGCAGTACTTC | CASSRAGTNDYEQYF